The next 25 T cell receptor beta chains were all read from a single sample in a study of cytomegalovirus exposure and HLA in healthy donors. The PCR made use of 60 Vbeta and 13 Jbeta primers. The repertoire was sequenced with immunoSEQ multiplex PCR; TCRdb's copy has only in-frame clones and lacks some. The table records 150,000 to 200,000 clones, 80% to 85% of them present only once. Sequencing was done on a sample of PBMCs. Source of these receptors: a woman younger than 30 in good health and CMV-seropositive.

This chain links TRBV25-1 with TRBJ2-3; 11 positions match TRBD2. V was pared by 5 bases and J by 2 bases, with 6 bases of the junction left unmatched. From germline, CDR1 is MGHDK and CDR2 SYGVNS. This CDR3 contains 16 residues. CDR3 coding DNA: TGTGCCAGCAGTTCCACACTAGCGGGGGTCACAGATACGCAGTATTTT. Translated: CASSSTLAGVTDTQYF. The full variable domain, its missing parts supplied by reference TRBV25-1 and TRBJ2-3, is EADIYQTPRYLVIGTGKKITLECSQTMGHDKMYWYQQDPGMELHLIHYSYGVNSTEKGDLSSESTVSRIRTEHFPLTLESARPSHTSQYLCASSSTLAGVTDTQYFGPGTRLTVL.

This sequence joins TRBV25-1 and TRBJ2-5, with TRBD2 as a possible D gene (6 bases). Germline values: CDR1 MGHDK, CDR2 SYGVNS. V lost 1 base to trimming and J lost 2 bases, with 8 bases between them. The CDR3 loop spans 14 amino acids. DNA of the CDR3: TGTGCCAGCAGTGAATCCGCGGGACAAGAGACCCAGTACTTC. As protein: CASSESAGQETQYF.

Worth noting for this clone: Other DNA sequences within the sample encode an identical CDR3. J is TRBJ1-1 and V is TRBV30; D gene ambiguous. V was pared by 2 bases and J by 5 bases, with 3 bases between. CDR1 is GTSNPN, CDR2 SVGIG, per germline (reference sequence). The CDR3 runs to 10 residues. CDR3 amino acids: CAWSRTEAFF. DNA for the CDR3: TGTGCCTGGAGTCGTACTGAAGCTTTCTTT.

The chain couples TRBV21-1 to TRBJ1-1. TRBV21-1 is annotated as a pseudogene. This CDR3 contains 16 residues. The CDR3 loop reads CASSKAGGVGNTEAFF. CDR3 coding DNA: TGTGCCAGCAGCAAAGCGGGGGGAGTCGGGAACACTGAAGCTTTCTTT.

The chain employs TRBV7-9 and TRBJ1-2, with D possibly TRBD1 on 6 matching bases. V lost 3 bases and J 0 bases, leaving 11 bases between the germline ends. This CDR3 contains 15 residues. CDR1 and CDR2 from the germline V gene are SEHNR and FQNEAQ (reference sequence). The CDR3 protein is CASSLGHPANYGYTF. For the CDR3, the DNA is TGTGCCAGCAGCTTGGGACACCCAGCTAACTATGGCTACACCTTC.

The chain uses TRBV4-1 and TRBJ1-2, with D tentatively TRBD1 (6 bases). The germline V gene has CDR1 MGHRA and CDR2 YSYEKL. The ends were cut back, 1 base at V and 5 bases at J, with 11 bases in the middle. This CDR3 is 14 amino acids long. The DNA for the CDR3 is TGCGCCAGCAGCCAAGTGGGAGGGGGATATGGCTACACCTTC. Translating gives CASSQVGGGYGYTF.

The chain carries TRBV7-2 and TRBJ2-2, with 11 positions matching TRBD2. The CDR3 totals 16 residues. V trimming: 5 bases; J trimming: 4 bases; junction bases outside the gene matches: 6. Germline CDR1 and CDR2: SGHTA and FQGNSA. CDR3: CASSRPTSGITGELFF. The CDR3 DNA reads TGTGCCAGCAGCCGCCCGACTAGCGGGATCACCGGGGAGCTGTTTTTT.

Notes on this clone: Within the sample, other DNA sequences also encode this same CDR3. V gene TRBV5-1 combines with J gene TRBJ2-3, with a possible D match to TRBD2 (5 bases). The ends were cut back, 0 bases at V and 0 bases at J, with 8 bases in the middle. This CDR3 has 15 amino acids. Per germline, CDR1 SGHRS and CDR2 YFSETQ. This CDR3 reads CASSLAGVSTDTQYF. CDR3 nucleotides: TGCGCCAGCAGCTTGGCCGGGGTAAGCACAGATACGCAGTATTTT.

This clone was counted only a few times. The chain employs TRBV19 and TRBJ2-7; 7 bases align to TRBD1. The J segment lost 0 bases and the V segment lost 8 bases, leaving 4 bases of the junction unmatched. The length of the CDR3 is 13 residues. Germline V gene data show CDR1 as LNHDA and CDR2 as SQIVND (reference sequence). This CDR3 is CASEGTASYEQYF. CDR3 coding DNA: TGTGCCAGTGAGGGGACAGCCTCCTACGAGCAGTACTTC.

The rearrangement uses TRBV19 and TRBJ2-1; D possibly corresponds to TRBD1 (7 bases). The CDR3 length is 15 residues. Trimming pared 7 bases from V and 0 bases from J, leaving 13 bases between. Germline CDR1 is LNHDA and CDR2 is SQIVND (reference sequence). CDR3 region: CASTQGDSSYNEQFF. The CDR3 coding sequence is TGTGCCAGTACCCAGGGGGACTCCTCCTACAATGAGCAGTTCTTC.

This sequence joins TRBV2 and TRBJ2-1; 16 nucleotides agree with TRBD2. This CDR3 is built from 19 residues. The J segment lost 4 bases and the V segment lost 5 bases, leaving 11 bases of the junction unmatched. Germline V gene lookup returns CDR1 SNHLY and CDR2 FYNNEI. The CDR3 reads CASSIPGLAGGARYNEQFF. The CDR3 region has the DNA TGTGCCAGCAGTATTCCGGGACTAGCGGGGGGGGCCAGATACAATGAGCAGTTCTTC.

This clone has only one observation. The chain uses TRBV7-9 and TRBJ2-5; 13 positions match TRBD2. V was pared by 4 bases and J by 4 bases, with 6 bases of the junction left unmatched. The CDR3 spans 16 residues. Germline assignment: CDR1 SEHNR and CDR2 FQNEAQ (reference sequence). DNA of the CDR3: TGTGCCAGCAGCTCAGGGACTAGCGGGGCCGCAGAGACCCAGTACTTC. Protein product: CASSSGTSGAAETQYF.

The chain links TRBV6-1 to TRBJ2-5; 10 bases fit TRBD1. In germline, CDR1 is MNHNS, CDR2 SASEGT. J gave up 7 bases and V 4 bases, and 9 bases lay outside the gene matches. This CDR3 has 15 residues. The CDR3 region has the DNA TGTGCCAGCAGTGCCTACCGGACAGGGGGGGGGACCCAGTACTTC. Encoded protein: CASSAYRTGGGTQYF.

In this sample, this clone turned up once. This sequence joins TRBV4-1 and TRBJ1-6; weak D call: TRBD1 (5 bases). This CDR3 region has 16 residues. Trimming stripped 0 bases from V and 10 bases from J, with 16 bases between. Germline V gives CDR1 MGHRA, CDR2 YSYEKL. The CDR3 region is CASSQELQDYSSPLHF. The CDR3 nucleotides read TGCGCCAGCAGCCAAGAACTACAGGACTATTCCTCACCCCTCCACTTT.

The chain uses TRBV14 and TRBJ1-1; the D gene is possibly TRBD1 (5 bases). There are 13 residues in the CDR3. Trimming cost V 1 base and J 7 bases, with 10 bases left between them. CDR1 and CDR2 from the germline V gene are SGHDN and FVKESK. CDR3 residues: CASSQALGGEAFF. The CDR3 region has the DNA TGTGCCAGCAGCCAAGCTTTGGGGGGTGAAGCTTTCTTT.

The V call is TRBV7-2, the J call TRBJ1-5; the D gene is possibly TRBD1 (5 bases). The ends were cut back, 4 bases at V and 2 bases at J, with 18 bases in the middle. CDR3 size: 17 residues. The V gene's germline CDR1 is SGHTA and CDR2 FQGNSA. The DNA of the CDR3 is TGTGCCAGCAGCTCCTCGCGGGGGAGCGCGGGCAATCAGCCCCAGCATTTT. It translates to CASSSSRGSAGNQPQHF.

This clone was picked up a small number of times. The CDR3 bases are TGCGCCAGCAGACCCGACGGGGAGCAGCGGGCTTTCTTT. Translating it yields CASRPDGEQRAFF. The V gene is TRBV5-1, the J gene TRBJ1-1, with no clear D. This CDR3 has 13 amino acids. Germline assignment: CDR1 SGHRS and CDR2 YFSETQ. Trimming removed 5 bases from V and 11 bases from J, with 19 bases in between.

The rearrangement links TRBV5-6 to TRBJ2-3, with D perhaps TRBD2 (6 bases). Germline CDR1 is SGHDT and CDR2 is YYEEEE. The CDR3 totals 16 residues. Trimming removed 4 bases at V and 5 bases at J, with 20 bases between. As DNA, the CDR3 is TGTGCCAGCAGCAATTTAGCCCTAGGAGGGATAGATACGCAGTATTTT. The encoded protein is CASSNLALGGIDTQYF.

This chain uses TRBV7-8 with TRBJ1-1; TRBD1 might be the D (6 bases). Per germline, CDR1 SGHVS and CDR2 FQNEAQ. The CDR3 consists of 14 residues. V lost 6 bases and J 4 bases, leaving 15 bases between the germline ends. The CDR3 protein is CASSLGGLSTEAFF. Written as DNA, the CDR3 is TGTGCCAGCAGTTTGGGGGGGCTGAGCACTGAAGCTTTCTTT.

In DNA, the CDR3 is TGTGCCAGCAGGACAGGGTTTCAGCCCCAGCATTTT. Protein sequence: CASRTGFQPQHF. This chain joins TRBV27 and TRBJ1-5; TRBD1 aligns across 7 bases. The germline gives CDR1 MNHEY, CDR2 SMNVEV (reference sequence). V dropped 6 bases and J dropped 6; count of bases not matched to a gene: 2. This CDR3 contains 12 residues.

The V gene is TRBV4-1, the J gene TRBJ1-6, with TRBD1 matching 7 bases. Losses at the gene ends were 2 bases for V and 9 bases for J; bases not matched to a gene: 22. Germline V CDR1 and CDR2: MGHRA, YSYEKL. CDR3 length equals 20 residues. The CDR3 loop reads CASSQRIAGQATGGSSPLHF. The DNA for the CDR3 is TGCGCCAGCAGCCAACGAATCGCCGGACAGGCCACTGGAGGTAGTTCACCCCTCCACTTT.

This clone has a handful of counts. This chain uses TRBV5-1 with TRBJ2-1, with TRBD2 identical over 7 bases. The trim removed 5 bases at V and 9 bases at J, leaving 2 bases unmatched. This CDR3 is 11 amino acids long. Germline CDR1 reads SGHRS; CDR2 reads YFSETQ. The CDR3 DNA is TGCGCCAGCAGGTCTAGCGGTGAGCAGTTCTTC. This sequence encodes CASRSSGEQFF. Together with reference TRBV5-1 and TRBJ2-1, the CDR3 gives the full variable domain: KAGVTQTPRYLIKTRGQQVTLSCSPISGHRSVSWYQQTPGQGLQFLFEYFSETQRNKGNFPGRFSGRQFSNSRSEMNVSTLELGDSALYLCASRSSGEQFFGPGTRLTVL.

V gene TRBV30 combines with J gene TRBJ2-3; D is possibly TRBD2 (6 bases). The CDR3 is 15 amino acids. Deletions cut 2 bases from V and 2 bases from J, with 14 bases between. From germline, CDR1 is GTSNPN and CDR2 SVGIG (reference sequence). The CDR3 region has the DNA TGTGCCTGGAGTCGGCTTACGGGGGACACAGATACGCAGTATTTT. This encodes CAWSRLTGDTDTQYF.

This chain links TRBV6-4 with TRBJ2-3, with unresolved D. This CDR3 contains 14 residues. The germline V and J ends were trimmed by 3 bases and 4 bases, with 11 bases remaining between them. Germline assignment: CDR1 MRHNA and CDR2 SNTAGT. CDR3 coding DNA: TGTGCCAGCAGTGAGCGGTCAGCCCCAGATACGCAGTATTTT. Translating it yields CASSERSAPDTQYF.

The table lists this clone with a count of one. The chain carries TRBV7-3 and TRBJ2-2, with TRBD1 matching 10 bases. The CDR3 extends over 15 amino acids. Germline CDR1 and CDR2: SGHTA and FQGTGA. V dropped 5 bases and J dropped 6; count of bases not matched to a gene: 6. The CDR3 region has the DNA TGTGCCAGCAGCGGTAGACAGGGGGCTGCCGGGGAGCTGTTTTTT. Translated, it gives CASSGRQGAAGELFF.